Many counts were recorded for the clone carrying this TCR beta chain. Its target is not known. The data belong to a study of glioma-infiltrating T cells. V was cut by 1 base and J by 2 bases, with 12 bases left in between. CDR3 length: 16 residues. CDR1 SGHTA and CDR2 FQGNSA come from the germline V gene. The iRepertoire nested amplicon-rescue multiplex PCR amplified TCR alpha and beta CDR3s from RNA. One-step reverse transcription and amplification started from approximately 100-400 ng of tissue mRNA or PBMC total RNA. MiXCR was run by TCRdb on the multiplex PCR reads, yielding one entry per CDR3 protein. The sample consists of 110,000 or so distinct CDR3 sequences, 20% to 25% of them appearing once. Study-wide results and caveats: Tissue-blood divergence was below expectation in non-neoplastic patients, above in gliomas. Only very few CDR3 sequences appeared in both tissue and blood.

This sequence was found in a human donor with low-grade glioma or glioblastoma, undergoing nonglioma brain surgery, or in good health (not recorded which). The specimen was glioma tissue, nonneoplastic brain tissue, or PBMCs (not recorded which). V is TRBV7-2 and J is TRBJ1-5; D is unresolved. The CDR3 coding sequence is TGTGCCAGCAGCTTAGGTGCATGGGGAGGCAATCAGCCCCAGCATTTT. Its translation: CASSLGAWGGNQPQHF. The complete variable domain, with remaining parts taken from reference TRBV7-2 and TRBJ1-5, reads GAGVSQSPSNKVTEKGKDVELRCDPISGHTALYWYRQSLGQGLEFLIYFQGNSAPDKSGLPSDRFSAERTGGSVSTLTIQRTQQEDSAVYLCASSLGAWGGNQPQHFGDGTRLSIL.